A single sample gave rise to the 8 T cell receptor beta chains below, sequenced in a study of cytotoxic CD8 clonotypes in ibrutinib-treated CLL. This table comes from immunoSEQ multiplex PCR, and its TCRdb copy is limited to in-frame clones, with some not included. This sample has tens of thousands of clones, with 60% to 80% found just once. The sequencing used PBMCs, collected at disease progression, from a patient treated with ibrutinib. These receptors all stem from a human donor with chronic lymphocytic leukemia.

The chain has TRBV6-1 and TRBJ1-1, with 9 bases that match TRBD1. CDR1 is MNHNS, CDR2 SASEGT, per germline. The trim removed 7 bases at V and 3 bases at J, leaving 6 bases unmatched. CDR3 length: 14 amino acids. DNA for the CDR3: TGTGCCAGCACTAACAGGGGGCTTTACACTGAAGCTTTCTTT. It encodes CASTNRGLYTEAFF.

In this sample, this clone turned up once. V gene TRBV18 combines with J gene TRBJ1-4, with a tentative D call TRBD1 (5 bases). Per germline, CDR1 KGHSH and CDR2 LQKENI. V gave up 4 bases and J gave up 4 bases, with 7 bases separating them. The length of the CDR3 is 13 residues. The CDR3 coding sequence is TGTGCCAGCTCACGGGGCCGTAATGAAAAACTGTTTTTT. This sequence encodes CASSRGRNEKLFF. Full variable domain (remainder filled in from reference TRBV18 and TRBJ1-4): NAGVMQNPRHLVRRRGQEARLRCSPMKGHSHVYWYRQLPEEGLKFMVYLQKENIIDESGMPKERFSAEFPKEGPSILRIQQVVRGDSAAYFCASSRGRNEKLFFGSGTQLSVL.

The chain joins TRBV6-5 to TRBJ1-3, with D uncertain. The CDR3 is 15 residues long. V lost 5 bases to trimming and J lost 0 bases, with 11 bases between them. Per germline, CDR1 MNHEY and CDR2 SVGAGI. CDR3 region: CASSSPHGSGNTIYF. As DNA, the CDR3 is TGTGCCAGCAGTAGTCCCCACGGCTCTGGAAACACCATATATTTT.

The chain carries TRBV2 and TRBJ2-7; D gene uncertain. This CDR3 region has 14 residues. V was pared by 1 base and J by 0 bases, with 7 bases between. Germline values: CDR1 SNHLY, CDR2 FYNNEI. CDR3 residues: CASSEGIGSYEQYF. As DNA, the CDR3 is TGTGCCAGCAGTGAAGGGATAGGCTCCTACGAGCAGTACTTC.

The CDR3 DNA reads as TGTGCCAGCAGCCAAGCCCGGGACAGGGGGCAAAGGAGGAATTCACCCCTCCACTTT. Its translation: CASSQARDRGQRRNSPLHF. V gene TRBV14 combines with J gene TRBJ1-6, with TRBD1 identical over 12 bases. The CDR3 length is 19 residues. Losses at the gene ends were 1 base for V and 7 bases for J; bases not matched to a gene: 11. Per the germline V gene, CDR1 is SGHDN and CDR2 is FVKESK.

The genes are TRBV19 and TRBJ1-1, with no clear D. Germline V gene sequence: CDR1 LNHDA, CDR2 SQIVND (reference sequence). This CDR3 has 14 amino acids. The V end lost 3 bases, the J end lost 10 bases, and 18 bases lay between the germline ends. The CDR3 spells CASSILDFPWVAFF. The CDR3 nucleotides are TGTGCCAGTAGTATTTTGGATTTTCCCTGGGTAGCTTTCTTT.

V and J are TRBV6-5 and TRBJ1-2; D unclear. Deletions cut 0 bases from V and 6 bases from J, with 14 bases between. The CDR3 has 15 residues. CDR1 MNHEY and CDR2 SVGAGI come from the germline V gene. The CDR3 nucleotides are TGTGCCAGCAGTTACTCGGGCTCCCTGGGAAATGGCTACACCTTC. This encodes CASSYSGSLGNGYTF.

This clone was found once. V usage is TRBV5-4 and J usage is TRBJ2-7; 7 bases match TRBD1. From germline, CDR1 is SGHNT and CDR2 YYREEE (reference sequence). The ends lost 4 bases at V and 7 bases at J; junction bases unmatched: 14. This CDR3 region has 15 residues. CDR3 bases: TGTGCCAGCAGCCCCGAGGGACAGAACCCTAGAGAGCAGTACTTC. It specifies CASSPEGQNPREQYF.